This passage covers 7 T cell receptor beta chains from one sample sequenced in a study of patients and donors after allogeneic stem cell transplantation. One entry per CDR3 protein, called by TCRdb with MiXCR from the RT-PCR reads. The sample yields approximately 410,000 distinct CDR3 sequences, roughly 17% seen once. Sequencing was carried out using blood, either unsorted or a sorted T cell fraction (not recorded which). The receptors were sampled from a human donor who was either an allogeneic HSCT recipient or a stem cell or donor lymphocyte infusion donor (not recorded which). It is not recorded whose cells these are; they may come from a transplant donor.

This clonotype was recorded at least ten times. In DNA form, the CDR3 reads TGTGCCAGCAGCTTAACAAGAGCCAAAAACATTCAGTACTTC. Protein product: CASSLTRAKNIQYF. The chain has TRBV7-2 and TRBJ2-4; unclear D gene. V was clipped by 2 bases and J by 0 bases, with 5 bases between them. Germline CDR1 SGHTA, CDR2 FQGNSA. The CDR3 has 14 residues.

This clonotype appeared a few times. The rearrangement uses TRBV9 and TRBJ2-7, with TRBD1 identical over 9 bases. The V gene's germline CDR1 is SGDLS and CDR2 YYNGEE. The CDR3 sequence is 16 residues long. The ends lost 2 bases at V and 2 bases at J; junction bases unmatched: 8. CDR3 protein: CASSVGKDRGPYEQYF. DNA of the CDR3: TGTGCCAGCAGCGTGGGAAAGGACAGGGGACCCTACGAGCAGTACTTC. Full variable domain (rest looked up from reference TRBV9 and TRBJ2-7): DSGVTQTPKHLITATGQRVTLRCSPRSGDLSVYWYQQSLDQGLQFLIQYYNGEERAKGNILERFSAQQFPDLHSELNLSSLELGDSALYFCASSVGKDRGPYEQYFGPGTRLTVT.

There are many counts of this clonotype. The chain carries TRBV9 and TRBJ1-4; D not resolved. Germline loops: CDR1 SGDLS, CDR2 YYNGEE. The CDR3 extends over 14 amino acids. The V and J ends lost 1 base and 8 bases respectively, with 12 bases between them. In DNA, the CDR3 is TGTGCCAGCAGCGTATCCCACAAAAGGGAAAAACTGTTTTTT. Protein: CASSVSHKREKLFF.

This chain joins TRBV19 and TRBJ1-1; 7 bases fit TRBD1. CDR1 is LNHDA and CDR2 is SQIVND in the germline V gene (reference sequence). V gave up 6 bases and J gave up 6 bases; unmatched junction bases: 10. CDR3 size: 14 residues. In DNA, the CDR3 is TGTGCCAGTAGCCTTACAGGGGTGAGGGCTGAAGCTTTCTTT. It encodes CASSLTGVRAEAFF.

This clonotype was found a few times. The V call is TRBV20-1, the J call TRBJ1-1; D uncertain. The germline CDR1 and CDR2 sequences are DFQATT and SNEGSKA (reference sequence). CDR3 length equals 13 residues. The V and J ends lost 6 bases and 1 base respectively, with 12 bases between them. The CDR3 bases are TGCAGTGCCCTCTCGGAGGGGAACACTGAAGCTTTCTTT. It specifies CSALSEGNTEAFF.

V gene TRBV19 combines with J gene TRBJ2-2, with 10 positions matching TRBD1. CDR3 length equals 16 residues. V trimming: 4 bases; J trimming: 1 base; junction bases outside the gene matches: 3. Germline V CDR1 and CDR2: LNHDA, SQIVND (reference sequence). DNA for the CDR3: TGTGCCAGTAGTACGACAGGGGGCCGGAACACCGGGGAGCTGTTTTTT. Amino acid sequence: CASSTTGGRNTGELFF.

This clonotype has a handful of counts. The chain links TRBV20-1 to TRBJ2-7, with 7 bases aligning to TRBD1. The CDR3 totals 13 residues. Germline CDR1 is DFQATT and CDR2 is SNEGSKA (reference sequence). After removal of 4 bases from V and 7 bases from J, the junction contained 10 bases not matched to a gene. This CDR3 is CSAKGQRAKEQYF. DNA of the CDR3: TGCAGTGCTAAGGGACAGAGAGCAAAAGAGCAGTACTTC.